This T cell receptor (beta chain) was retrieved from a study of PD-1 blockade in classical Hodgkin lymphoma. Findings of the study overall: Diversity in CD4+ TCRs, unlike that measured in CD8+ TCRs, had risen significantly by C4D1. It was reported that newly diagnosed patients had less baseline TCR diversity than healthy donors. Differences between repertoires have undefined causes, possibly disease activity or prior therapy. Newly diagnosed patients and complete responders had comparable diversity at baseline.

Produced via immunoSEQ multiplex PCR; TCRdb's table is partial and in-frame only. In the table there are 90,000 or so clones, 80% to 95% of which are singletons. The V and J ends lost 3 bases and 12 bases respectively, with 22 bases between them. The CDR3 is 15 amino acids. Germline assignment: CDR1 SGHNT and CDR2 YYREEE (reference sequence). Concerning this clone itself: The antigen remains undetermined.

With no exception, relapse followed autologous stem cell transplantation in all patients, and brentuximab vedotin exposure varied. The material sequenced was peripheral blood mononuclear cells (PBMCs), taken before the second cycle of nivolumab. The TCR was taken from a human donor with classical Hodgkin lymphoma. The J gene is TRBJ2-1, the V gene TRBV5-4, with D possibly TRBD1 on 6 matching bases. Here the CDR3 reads CASSSAGGSGIGQFF. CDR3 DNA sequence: TGTGCCAGCAGCTCCGCTGGGGGCTCAGGGATTGGGCAGTTCTTC.